This TCR beta chain was captured in a study of blood T cell repertoires in COVID-19. About the study: Both acute and convalescent COVID-19 samples were obtained from the United States, Italy and Spain. Nucleic acid was either cDNA or gDNA, and it came from T cells, B-cell-depleted T cells, or PBMCs.

In the original workflow: Nucleated cell number was recorded as an estimate derived from reference gene primer amplification. The assay was immunoSEQ multiplex PCR, and TCRdb's table has in-frame clones only and misses some. V and J calls and clone size follow that table, whereas D and trimming were derived from the DNA. The repertoire includes under 200,000 clones, approximately 80% of them detected once, and less than 3.5% sits in the top ten. The sample consisted of peripheral blood. The origin of this receptor is a woman aged 60-75 years with acute or convalescent COVID-19.

This CDR3 reads CASTLSGNYGYTF. CDR3 nucleotides: TGTGCCAGTACCCTCTCAGGGAACTATGGCTACACCTTC. The chain joins TRBV19 to TRBJ1-2; possible D gene TRBD1, 5 bases. V lost 7 bases to trimming and J lost 2 bases, with 11 bases between them. In germline, CDR1 is LNHDA, CDR2 SQIVND (reference sequence). The length of the CDR3 is 13 residues.